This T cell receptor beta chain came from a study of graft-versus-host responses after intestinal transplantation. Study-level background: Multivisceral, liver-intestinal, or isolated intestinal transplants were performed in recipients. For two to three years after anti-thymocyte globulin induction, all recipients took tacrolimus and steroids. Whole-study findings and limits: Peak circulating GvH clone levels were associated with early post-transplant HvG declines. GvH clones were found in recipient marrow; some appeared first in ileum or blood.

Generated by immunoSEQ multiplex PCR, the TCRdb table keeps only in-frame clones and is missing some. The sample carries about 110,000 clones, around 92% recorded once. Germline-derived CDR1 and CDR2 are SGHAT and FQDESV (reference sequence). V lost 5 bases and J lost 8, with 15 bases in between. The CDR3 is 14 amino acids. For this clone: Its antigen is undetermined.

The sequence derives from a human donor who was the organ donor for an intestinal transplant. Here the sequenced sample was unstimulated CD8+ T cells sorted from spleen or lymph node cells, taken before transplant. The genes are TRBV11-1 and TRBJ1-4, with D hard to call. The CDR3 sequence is CASSHGHLEEKLFF. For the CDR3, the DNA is TGTGCCAGCAGCCACGGCCATCTCGAGGAAAAACTGTTTTTT.